A single sample gave rise to the 21 T cell receptor beta chains below, sequenced in a study of regulatory T cells in long-lasting Graves disease. The time point denotes: newly diagnosed GD, antithyroid drugs for less than 3 months. Preparation of the TCR library used RNA extracted from PBMCs. With iRepertoire HTBI primers and Arm-PCR of CDR3 regions, TCR beta libraries were built. From the multiplex PCR reads, TCRdb called clonotypes with MiXCR, one entry per CDR3 protein. Of some 500,000 distinct CDR3 sequences detected, roughly 12% appear once; the ten largest clones hold roughly a tenth. The same sample was also studied in work on T cells in Graves' hyperthyroidism and ophthalmopathy.

The material was peripheral blood mononuclear cells (PBMCs), obtained at new diagnosis, from a patient treated with antithyroid drugs. These receptors all stem from a man aged 30-40 years with Graves disease.

Notes on this clonotype: A far bigger clonotype differs at one base, so this is likely a read error. The chain carries TRBV18 and TRBJ2-4, with D tentatively TRBD1 (7 bases). V dropped 5 bases and J dropped 13 bases, with 21 bases sitting between them. This CDR3 has 14 amino acids. CDR1 and CDR2 (germline): KGHSH, LQKENI. The CDR3 reads CASSAGQSRNEQYF. CDR3 DNA: TGTGCCAGCTCAGCGGGACAGTCGAGGAATGAGCAGTACTTC.

Of note for this clonotype: Since a much larger clone is just one base distant, this may be a read error. The rearrangement links TRBV7-9 to TRBJ2-7; TRBD2 matches 7 bases. This CDR3 has 18 residues. Trimming cost V 0 bases and J 3 bases; bases outside gene matches: 14. Germline V gives CDR1 SEHNR, CDR2 FQNEAQ (reference sequence). CDR3 in DNA: TGTGCCAGCAGCTTAGCTAAATTGGGCGGGAGCTTCATCTACGAGCAGTACTTC. As protein: CASSLAKLGGSFIYEQYF.

On this clonotype: A read error may be the cause here, since a much bigger clone is one base away. The chain uses TRBV9 and TRBJ2-5; maybe TRBD2 (6 bases). The CDR3 extends over 16 amino acids. CDR1 is SGDLS, CDR2 YYNGEE, per germline. V lost 1 base to trimming and J lost 1 base, with 14 bases between them. This CDR3 is CASSVRGGTSQETQYF. Written as DNA, the CDR3 is TGTGCCAGCAGCGTACGTGGAGGGACCAGCCAAGAGACCCAGTACTTC.

This clonotype has a count of ten or more. The J gene is TRBJ2-7, the V gene TRBV7-2; the match to TRBD2 covers 8 bases. The CDR3 has 14 amino acids. Germline CDR1 is SGHTA and CDR2 is FQGNSA. The junction had 11 bases not matched to a gene; V was cut back by 8 bases and J by 5 bases. Written as DNA, the CDR3 is TGTGCCAGCTCCCCCGCGGGGGGATGGGACGAGCAGTACTTC. This translates into CASSPAGGWDEQYF.

This clonotype was detected only a few times. The chain couples TRBV20-1 to TRBJ2-7; 7 bases agree with TRBD2. CDR1 and CDR2 from the germline V gene are DFQATT and SNEGSKA (reference sequence). J was trimmed by 4 bases and V by 0 bases; bases with no gene match: 15. This CDR3 is 17 amino acids long. This chain's CDR3 is CSARDRLGGSIVYEQYF. The CDR3 region has the DNA TGCAGTGCTAGAGATAGGCTTGGCGGGAGTATCGTGTACGAGCAGTACTTC.

This clonotype was found many times. The chain has TRBV29-1 and TRBJ2-1; 8 nucleotides match TRBD2. The CDR3 runs 13 residues. V dropped 4 bases and J dropped 8; count of bases not matched to a gene: 7. Per germline, CDR1 SQVTM and CDR2 ANQGSEA. CDR3 sequence: CSVAQREFHEQFF. CDR3 sequence (DNA): TGCAGCGTTGCTCAGCGGGAGTTCCATGAGCAGTTCTTC.

V and J are TRBV2 and TRBJ2-7, with 8 positions matching TRBD2. After removal of 5 bases from V and 6 bases from J, the junction contained 9 bases not matched to a gene. CDR3 size: 14 residues. CDR1 is SNHLY and CDR2 is FYNNEI in the germline V gene. This CDR3 reads CASSTGTRKAEQYF. CDR3 bases: TGTGCCAGCAGTACCGGGACTAGGAAGGCCGAGCAGTACTTC.

This clonotype was picked up many times. The V and J genes are TRBV5-1 and TRBJ2-7; 8 bases are shared with TRBD2. The germline gives CDR1 SGHRS, CDR2 YFSETQ. Germline trimming cut 1 base from V and 6 bases from J; bases unmatched to any gene: 12. The CDR3 consists of 16 residues. The CDR3 bases are TGCGCCAGCAGCTTGTCGGACGAAGGACTAGCTGGCGAGCAGTACTTC. It codes for CASSLSDEGLAGEQYF.

This clonotype was seen many times. V gene TRBV12-3 or TRBV12-4 combines with J gene TRBJ2-1, with a weak D call TRBD1 (6 bases). Trimming took off 1 base at V and 4 bases at J, with 11 bases between the two ends. The CDR3 spans 15 residues. The CDR3 here is CASSLGTARYNEQFF. Written as DNA, the CDR3 is TGTGCCAGCAGTTTAGGGACAGCTAGGTACAATGAGCAGTTCTTC.

Many counts were recorded for this clonotype. The genes are TRBV28 and TRBJ2-2; TRBD1 agrees at 7 bases. The CDR3 length is 16 residues. J gave up 0 bases and V 7 bases, and 8 bases lay outside the gene matches. Germline values: CDR1 MDHEN, CDR2 SYDVKM. The DNA of the CDR3 is TGTGCCAGCACCTACGTGGGACAGACGAACACCGGGGAGCTGTTTTTT. Its protein is CASTYVGQTNTGELFF. Combining the CDR3 with reference TRBV28 and TRBJ2-2 gives the whole variable domain DVKVTQSSRYLVKRTGEKVFLECVQDMDHENMFWYRQDPGLGLRLIYFSYDVKMKEKGDIPEGYSVSREKKERFSLILESASTNQTSMYLCASTYVGQTNTGELFFGEGSRLTVL.

This clonotype was picked up many times. The chain recombines TRBV27 with TRBJ2-3, with D unresolved. The length of the CDR3 is 17 residues. The germline V and J ends were trimmed by 5 bases and 2 bases, with 20 bases remaining between them. Germline CDR1 MNHEY, CDR2 SMNVEV (reference sequence). The CDR3: CASSQRATNQYTDTQYF. The CDR3 bases are TGTGCCAGCAGTCAAAGGGCTACCAACCAATACACAGATACGCAGTATTTT.

This clonotype was found many times. The chain joins TRBV6-2 or TRBV6-3 to TRBJ2-1; 8 positions agree with TRBD2. The ends lost 6 bases at V and 0 bases at J; junction bases unmatched: 4. CDR1 is MNHEY and CDR2 is SVGEGT in the germline V gene. This CDR3 has 15 amino acids. CDR3 protein: CASSYSGSSYNEQFF. CDR3 nucleotides: TGTGCCAGCAGCTACAGCGGGAGCTCCTACAATGAGCAGTTCTTC.

This clonotype was seen many times. This chain uses TRBV12-3 or TRBV12-4 with TRBJ2-1; TRBD2 matches at 7 bases. The CDR3 is 16 residues long. V dropped 3 bases and J dropped 5; count of bases not matched to a gene: 10. The CDR3 spells CASSLSWEGRHNEQFF. CDR3 DNA sequence: TGTGCCAGCAGTTTGAGCTGGGAGGGCCGTCACAATGAGCAGTTCTTC.

Of note for this clonotype: This sequence may be a read error, since a much larger clone differs from it by one base. The chain couples TRBV7-9 to TRBJ2-2; D not certain. Germline CDR1 is SEHNR and CDR2 is FQNEAQ (reference sequence). The CDR3 is made up of 20 amino acids. The CDR3, as DNA: TGTGCCAACAGCTTAGTAGGTATCGGCCGTCGAACGTCGAACACCGGGGAGCTGTTTTTT. Translated, it gives CANSLVGIGRRTSNTGELFF.

The chain uses TRBV12-3 or TRBV12-4 and TRBJ1-5; D gene ambiguous. CDR3 length: 14 residues. V was cut by 5 bases and J by 3 bases, with 11 bases left in between. The CDR3 loop reads CASSRAPINQPQHF. CDR3 in DNA: TGTGCCAGCAGTCGGGCTCCGATCAATCAGCCCCAGCATTTT.

This clonotype was detected many times. This chain uses TRBV2 with TRBJ2-7, with 12 bases identical to TRBD2. The CDR3 extends over 15 amino acids. V shed 7 bases, J shed 0 bases, and the junction held 4 bases outside the gene matches. The germline V gene encodes CDR1 SNHLY and CDR2 FYNNEI. CDR3 DNA sequence: TGTGCCAGCAAAGGACTAGCGGGACCCTCCTACGAGCAGTACTTC. As protein: CASKGLAGPSYEQYF.

The sample holds many counts of this clonotype. The rearrangement joins TRBV2 to TRBJ2-5, with unresolved D. There are 13 residues in the CDR3. Germline-derived CDR1 and CDR2 are SNHLY and FYNNEI. V shed 4 bases and J shed 9 bases, with 15 bases lying between them. CDR3 amino acids: CASSGVSFEAQYF. In DNA, the CDR3 is TGTGCCAGCAGTGGGGTCTCCTTCGAGGCCCAGTACTTC.

This clonotype was detected only a few times. The chain combines TRBV9 with TRBJ1-2, with D maybe TRBD1 (6 bases). The CDR3 extends over 13 amino acids. The V gene lost 5 bases and the J gene lost 7 bases, with 15 bases spanning the gap. Germline CDR1 is SGDLS and CDR2 is YYNGEE. The CDR3 loop reads CASRGGGSRGYTF. The CDR3 nucleotides read TGTGCCAGCAGGGGCGGGGGCTCCCGTGGCTACACCTTC.

This clonotype was observed at least ten times. The J gene is TRBJ2-5, the V gene TRBV29-1; TRBD1 aligns across 7 bases. V shed 6 bases, J shed 1 base, and the junction held 11 bases outside the gene matches. CDR1 is SQVTM and CDR2 is ANQGSEA in the germline V gene. CDR3 size: 15 residues. CDR3 residues: CSVDKGTASQETQYF. The CDR3 DNA reads TGCAGCGTGGATAAGGGGACAGCGAGCCAAGAGACCCAGTACTTC.

The table lists this clonotype with many counts. The chain carries TRBV20-1 and TRBJ2-1; 12 bases are a match to TRBD2. J was trimmed by 7 bases and V by 6 bases; bases with no gene match: 7. The CDR3 totals 14 residues. Germline values: CDR1 DFQATT, CDR2 SNEGSKA (reference sequence). Written as DNA, the CDR3 is TGCAGTGCCGCAGCCGGGACTAGCGGGAATGAGCAGTTCTTC. It is translated as CSAAAGTSGNEQFF.

There are a few counts of this clonotype. The chain carries TRBV6-1 and TRBJ2-7; D possibly matches TRBD1 or TRBD2 (5 bases each). The CDR3 totals 15 residues. Per germline, CDR1 MNHNS and CDR2 SASEGT. V was shortened by 6 bases and J by 2 bases, with 17 bases between the two germline ends. Here the CDR3 reads CASRPGASGPYEQYF. CDR3 DNA sequence: TGTGCCAGCAGACCTGGGGCGAGCGGACCCTACGAGCAGTACTTC.